The 3 T cell receptor beta chains in this list originate from one sample, sequenced in a study of T cell repertoires in cytomegalovirus infection. Using its own MiXCR run on the reads, TCRdb lists one record per CDR3 protein. The sample comprises about 920,000 distinct CDR3 sequences, approximately 31% of which are singletons, and over 13% rests with the top ten. Their cognate antigens are unknown. Sequenced here: cultured CD8+ T cells from PBMCs, sampled from culture after CMV antigen stimulation. These TCRs come from a human donor in good health (CMV status not recorded). Some clones in this sample may be carry-over from other donors' samples.

The rearrangement links TRBV5-1 to TRBJ1-6; 7 positions agree with TRBD1. This CDR3 region has 16 residues. Germline CDR1 reads SGHRS; CDR2 reads YFSETQ. V trimming: 4 bases; J trimming: 12 bases; junction bases outside the gene matches: 16. The CDR3 spells CASSPGGQPARLPLHF. The CDR3 coding sequence is TGCGCCAGCAGCCCGGGGGGACAGCCCGCTCGATTACCCCTCCACTTT. Filled out from reference TRBV5-1 and TRBJ1-6, the complete variable domain reads KAGVTQTPRYLIKTRGQQVTLSCSPISGHRSVSWYQQTPGQGLQFLFEYFSETQRNKGNFPGRFSGRQFSNSRSEMNVSTLELGDSALYLCASSPGGQPARLPLHFGNGTRLTVT.

This clonotype was detected ten times or more. This sequence joins TRBV7-2 and TRBJ2-7; 11 bases line up with TRBD2. Germline V gene sequence: CDR1 SGHTA, CDR2 FQGNSA. CDR3 length equals 17 residues. After removal of 3 bases from V and 3 bases from J, the junction contained 10 bases not matched to a gene. The CDR3 sequence: CASSFTFGTSGFYEQYF. The CDR3, as DNA: TGTGCCAGCAGCTTCACTTTTGGGACTAGCGGATTCTACGAGCAGTACTTC.

The chain employs TRBV6-5 and TRBJ2-7; tentative D call: TRBD2 (5 bases). Germline assignment: CDR1 MNHEY and CDR2 SVGAGI. Trimming took off 11 bases at V and 7 bases at J, with 24 bases between the two ends. The CDR3 length is 14 residues. The CDR3 region is CAAGQWPSLGEQYF. The CDR3 nucleotides are TGTGCCGCGGGTCAATGGCCCTCGCTAGGGGAGCAGTACTTC.